This entry lists 31 T cell receptor beta chains sequenced from one sample in a study of T cells in Graves' hyperthyroidism and ophthalmopathy. Amplification of TCR beta CDR3 regions was performed using RNA transcripts as template. TCR CDR3 regions were first amplified by RT-PCR with HTBI primers. One entry per CDR3 protein results from TCRdb running MiXCR on the multiplex PCR reads. Of over 150,000 distinct CDR3 sequences listed, about 17% are singletons. The specimen sequenced was blood. The receptor set was obtained from a woman between 45 and 60 years old with Graves' hyperthyroidism.

This clonotype was observed at least ten times. The chain links TRBV9 to TRBJ2-3; 7 bases are a match to TRBD2. The CDR3 runs to 14 residues. Germline V gives CDR1 SGDLS, CDR2 YYNGEE. The V and J ends lost 3 bases and 6 bases, in that order; junction bases with no gene match: 7. CDR3 DNA sequence: TGTGCCAGCAGCGCGGGAGGAGGGCCGGATACGCAGTATTTT. Translation gives CASSAGGGPDTQYF.

In its sample, this clonotype was seen a few times. The chain links TRBV13 to TRBJ1-2, with D hard to call. V was clipped by 11 bases and J by 0 bases, with 16 bases between them. Germline CDR1 PRHDT, CDR2 FYEKMQ (reference sequence). The CDR3 consists of 14 residues. The DNA of the CDR3 is TGTGCCGGCTCCTTTGGCAGGCCTAACTATGGCTACACCTTC. The encoded protein is CAGSFGRPNYGYTF. The whole variable domain, remainder taken from reference TRBV13 and TRBJ1-2, is AAGVIQSPRHLIKEKRETATLKCYPIPRHDTVYWYQQGPGQDPQFLISFYEKMQSDKGSIPDRFSAQQFSDYHSELNMSSLELGDSALYFCAGSFGRPNYGYTFGSGTRLTVV.

This clonotype was picked up many times. The chain carries TRBV28 and TRBJ1-5; 8 positions match TRBD1. J was trimmed by 7 bases and V by 3 bases; bases with no gene match: 5. The CDR3 runs 14 residues. Per germline, CDR1 MDHEN and CDR2 SYDVKM. The CDR3 here is CASSFRGRGQPQHF. CDR3 nucleotide sequence: TGTGCCAGCAGTTTCAGGGGGCGCGGGCAGCCCCAGCATTTT.

The CDR3 DNA reads as TGCGCCAGCAGCTTGACAGGTTACGGAAACACCATATATTTT. Protein: CASSLTGYGNTIYF. The chain is built from TRBV5-1 and TRBJ1-3; a weak D match, TRBD1 (5 bases). Germline V gives CDR1 SGHRS, CDR2 YFSETQ. Trimming pared 1 base from V and 4 bases from J, leaving 9 bases between. This CDR3 is built from 14 residues.

This clonotype was detected many times. The chain carries TRBV3-1 and TRBJ1-1; 7 nucleotides agree with TRBD1. This CDR3 is 14 amino acids long. Germline trimming cut 5 bases from V and 1 base from J; bases unmatched to any gene: 4. Germline V gene data show CDR1 as LGHDT and CDR2 as YNNKEL (reference sequence). DNA of the CDR3: TGTGCCAGCAGCGGCCGGGACAGGAACACTGAAGCTTTCTTT. This translates into CASSGRDRNTEAFF.

This clonotype has ten or more counts. The chain has TRBV11-2 and TRBJ2-1, with 13 bases matching TRBD2. V dropped 5 bases and J dropped 10; count of bases not matched to a gene: 8. The CDR3 sequence is 15 residues long. The V gene's germline CDR1 is SGHAT and CDR2 FQNNGV. The DNA of the CDR3 is TGTGCCAGCAGCCCCGGACTAGCGGGAGTTGAAGAGCAGTTCTTC. Translating it yields CASSPGLAGVEEQFF.

This clonotype showed up just a few times. This chain uses TRBV28 with TRBJ1-6, with D tentatively TRBD1 (6 bases). Trimming stripped 2 bases from V and 6 bases from J, with 20 bases between. Germline assignment: CDR1 MDHEN and CDR2 SYDVKM. CDR3 length: 18 residues. CDR3: CASSLGVYAGQPNSPLHF. The CDR3 DNA follows: TGTGCCAGCAGTTTAGGCGTTTACGCCGGACAGCCTAATTCACCCCTCCACTTT.

This clonotype was counted at least ten times. The chain combines TRBV12-3 or TRBV12-4 with TRBJ2-5, with TRBD2 as a possible D gene (6 bases). This CDR3 region has 16 residues. The ends were cut back, 3 bases at V and 5 bases at J, with 19 bases in the middle. The CDR3 coding sequence is TGTGCCAGCAGTTTTGGTCAACTAGCTGGTCGGGAGACCCAGTACTTC. Translated: CASSFGQLAGRETQYF.

This clonotype is deemed medium-sized (0.01 to 0.1%). This chain connects TRBV7-9 to TRBJ2-3; either TRBD1 or TRBD2 may fit D (6 bases each). Trimming left V 2 bases short and J 6 bases short, with 15 bases between. The CDR3 has 15 amino acids. Germline V CDR1 and CDR2: SEHNR, FQNEAQ (reference sequence). The CDR3 spells CASSLTGTPLDTQYF. Written as DNA, the CDR3 is TGTGCCAGCAGCTTAACAGGGACTCCGTTGGATACGCAGTATTTT.

As to this clonotype: A much larger clone lies a single base off, so this may be a read error. The V gene is TRBV28, the J gene TRBJ2-5, with 8 bases identical to TRBD1. V was pared by 7 bases and J by 0 bases, with 7 bases of the junction left unmatched. Germline CDR1 MDHEN, CDR2 SYDVKM. This CDR3 region has 15 residues. CDR3 sequence: CASTLGTGYQETQYF. For the CDR3, the DNA is TGTGCCAGCACTTTGGGGACAGGATACCAAGAGACCCAGTACTTC.

Concerning this clonotype: A read error may explain this, as a much larger clone is one base away. The gene calls are TRBV12-3 or TRBV12-4 and TRBJ2-1, with 11 bases lining up with TRBD1. The J call may be incorrect, as the DNA end agrees better with TRBJ2-7. The CDR3 spans 14 residues. The CDR3 loop reads CASTPGQGVGEQYF. For the CDR3, the DNA is TGTGCCAGCACCCCGGGACAGGGGGTCGGTGAGCAGTACTTC.

This clonotype was recorded many times. The chain has TRBV10-1 and TRBJ2-3; D is possibly TRBD1 (6 bases). This CDR3 has 13 residues. V was pared by 8 bases and J by 2 bases, with 11 bases between. In germline, CDR1 is WNHNN, CDR2 SYGVQD (reference sequence). CDR3 in DNA: TGCGCCAGCTCCGGGACAACCACAGATACGCAGTATTTT. This gives the protein CASSGTTTDTQYF.

Concerning this clonotype: This may come from a read error, since a much larger clone is one base off. Since the CDR3 does not end with the conserved phenylalanine or tryptophan, this likely comes from a read error. The chain links TRBV12-3 or TRBV12-4 to TRBJ2-5; tentative D call: TRBD2 (6 bases). V lost 5 bases and J 5 bases, leaving 15 bases between the germline ends. This CDR3 comprises 14 residues. Here the CDR3 DNA reads TGTGCCAGCAGTCCCCCGGCGGGGAAGGAGACCCAGTACCTC. It yields the protein CASSPPAGKETQYL.

This chain connects TRBV25-1 to TRBJ2-3; TRBD1 might be the D (6 bases). Germline loops: CDR1 MGHDK, CDR2 SYGVNS. The CDR3 loop spans 11 amino acids. The V gene lost 8 bases and the J gene lost 6 bases, with 9 bases spanning the gap. The CDR3 protein is CASSGVDTQYF. The CDR3 DNA follows: TGTGCCAGCTCAGGGGTCGATACGCAGTATTTT.

This clonotype was counted at least ten times. This chain joins TRBV5-4 and TRBJ1-1; D is undetermined. The germline gives CDR1 SGHNT, CDR2 YYREEE (reference sequence). The CDR3 is 14 amino acids. Trimming shortened V by 1 base and J by 1 base, and 8 bases separated the two germline ends. This CDR3 reads CASSLKTSNTEAFF. As DNA, the CDR3 is TGTGCCAGCAGCTTGAAAACCTCGAACACTGAAGCTTTCTTT.

This chain joins TRBV3-1 and TRBJ1-6, with D possibly matching TRBD1 (5 bases). Germline CDR1 reads LGHDT; CDR2 reads YNNKEL (reference sequence). The CDR3 consists of 14 residues. Trimming shortened V by 2 bases and J by 7 bases, and 9 bases separated the two germline ends. The chain's CDR3 is CASSQRDRNSPLHF. The CDR3 bases are TGTGCCAGCAGCCAACGCGACAGAAATTCACCCCTCCACTTT.

The gene calls are TRBV25-1 and TRBJ1-1; 10 bases map to TRBD1. CDR1 is MGHDK and CDR2 is SYGVNS in the germline V gene. This CDR3 has 16 amino acids. The J segment lost 3 bases and the V segment lost 3 bases, leaving 7 bases of the junction unmatched. For the CDR3, the DNA is TGTGCCAGCAGTGACCGACAGGGGGCGGGGGACACTGAAGCTTTCTTT. This gives the protein CASSDRQGAGDTEAFF.

This clonotype has only a few counts. The V and J genes are TRBV7-3 and TRBJ2-3; D is undetermined. In germline, CDR1 is SGHTA, CDR2 FQGTGA. Trimming stripped 5 bases from V and 2 bases from J, with 8 bases between. This CDR3 has 13 amino acids. The chain's CDR3 is CASSPQYTDTQYF. In DNA, the CDR3 is TGTGCCAGCAGCCCGCAGTACACAGATACGCAGTATTTT.

This clonotype was detected many times. The chain's CDR3 is CATSDPRDRRLHF. CDR3 sequence (DNA): TGTGCCACCAGTGACCCGCGGGACCGTAGATTGCATTTT. The chain combines TRBV24-1 with TRBJ1-5, with D possibly matching TRBD1 (5 bases). Between the trimmed V and J ends, which lost 4 bases and 15 bases, there was a span of 18 bases. This CDR3 has 13 amino acids. Per germline, CDR1 KGHDR and CDR2 SFDVKD.

This clonotype was detected ten times or more. The chain couples TRBV11-2 to TRBJ2-3; TRBD2 matches 7 bases. CDR3 length: 16 residues. The junction had 7 bases not matched to a gene; V was cut back by 3 bases and J by 1 base. Germline V CDR1 and CDR2: SGHAT, FQNNGV. Here the CDR3 reads CASSFWREGRTDTQYF. As DNA, the CDR3 is TGTGCCAGCAGCTTTTGGAGGGAGGGTCGCACAGATACGCAGTATTTT.

The chain uses TRBV20-1 and TRBJ2-3, with D tentatively TRBD2 (5 bases). Per the germline V gene, CDR1 is DFQATT and CDR2 is SNEGSKA (reference sequence). The V and J ends lost 2 bases and 2 bases respectively, with 17 bases between them. This CDR3 is 16 amino acids long. The CDR3 DNA sequence: TGCAGTGCTAGAATGACACGGTCGGGAATCACAGATACGCAGTATTTT. Translation gives CSARMTRSGITDTQYF.

This clonotype showed up many times. J is TRBJ2-1 and V is TRBV20-1; the match to TRBD2 covers 10 bases. CDR3 length: 15 residues. Trimming removed 6 bases from V and 2 bases from J; junction bases left unmatched: 7. From germline, CDR1 is DFQATT and CDR2 SNEGSKA (reference sequence). CDR3 in DNA: TGCAGTGCCGCTAGCGGGAGACGGGCCTACAATGAGCAGTTCTTC. Its protein is CSAASGRRAYNEQFF.

The chain links TRBV7-2 to TRBJ1-3; the match to TRBD1 covers 7 bases. Losses at the gene ends were 4 bases for V and 2 bases for J; bases not matched to a gene: 2. Germline V gives CDR1 SGHTA, CDR2 FQGNSA. CDR3 length equals 14 residues. Here the CDR3 reads CASSSGTAGNTIYF. For the CDR3, the DNA is TGTGCCAGCAGCTCTGGGACAGCTGGAAACACCATATATTTT.

The chain combines TRBV29-1 with TRBJ2-1; D remains ambiguous. Trimming removed 0 bases at V and 7 bases at J, with 16 bases between. The germline gives CDR1 SQVTM, CDR2 ANQGSEA. The CDR3 runs to 15 residues. This CDR3 reads CSVEDLGAVGNEQFF. CDR3 nucleotide sequence: TGCAGCGTTGAAGATTTAGGAGCCGTGGGTAATGAGCAGTTCTTC.

This clonotype occurred many times. This rearrangement joins TRBV12-3 or TRBV12-4 to TRBJ1-1; the D gene is possibly TRBD1 (6 bases). The CDR3 is made up of 14 amino acids. Trimming removed 7 bases from V and 2 bases from J, with 14 bases in between. The CDR3 DNA follows: TGTGCCAGCACTACGGGACACCCAAACACTGAAGCTTTCTTT. This sequence encodes CASTTGHPNTEAFF.

This clonotype was seen only a few times. The rearrangement uses TRBV4-2 and TRBJ1-2, with D hard to call. Trimming left V 2 bases short and J 4 bases short, with 17 bases between. This CDR3 is 16 amino acids long. CDR1 is LGHNA and CDR2 is YNFKEQ in the germline V gene. Here the CDR3 DNA reads TGTGCCAGCAGCCAACCCAGGACTGACGTGGGCTATGGCTACACCTTC. This sequence encodes CASSQPRTDVGYGYTF.

At least ten counts were recorded for this clonotype. The rearrangement uses TRBV30 and TRBJ2-3; D is perhaps TRBD2 (6 bases). The length of the CDR3 is 12 residues. Germline CDR1 and CDR2: GTSNPN and SVGIG (reference sequence). The germline V and J ends were trimmed by 3 bases and 4 bases, with 8 bases remaining between them. CDR3: CAWRRDSDTQYF. CDR3 nucleotide sequence: TGTGCCTGGAGACGGGACTCAGATACGCAGTATTTT.

On this clonotype itself: A single base separates this from a much larger clone, so it may be a read error. The chain couples TRBV28 to TRBJ2-7; 9 bases match TRBD1. The end of the DNA is better explained by TRBJ2-1, so the J call may be wrong. The germline CDR1 and CDR2 sequences are MDHEN and SYDVKM. This CDR3 is built from 14 residues. CDR3 nucleotides: TGTGCCAGCAGGGCCGGGACAGGGTCCTACGAGCAGTTCTTC. Its protein is CASRAGTGSYEQFF.

The chain couples TRBV19 to TRBJ1-5, with no clear D. The CDR3 is 12 amino acids. The V end lost 9 bases, the J end lost 0 bases, and 6 bases lay between the germline ends. Germline lookup yields CDR1 LNHDA and CDR2 SQIVND (reference sequence). CDR3 DNA sequence: TGTGCCAGCACCCTTAGCAATCAGCCCCAGCATTTT. This sequence encodes CASTLSNQPQHF.

This clonotype has ten or more counts. This chain uses TRBV2 with TRBJ2-5, with unresolved D. V was trimmed by 6 bases and J by 5 bases, leaving 4 bases between them. This CDR3 is built from 10 residues. The V gene's germline CDR1 is SNHLY and CDR2 FYNNEI. The CDR3 protein is CASSTETQYF. The CDR3 bases are TGTGCCAGCAGCACCGAGACCCAGTACTTC.

This clonotype came up many times. The rearrangement links TRBV11-3 to TRBJ2-3, with TRBD2 identical over 9 bases. V was clipped by 5 bases and J by 4 bases; unmatched bases: 10. The germline CDR1 and CDR2 sequences are SGHNT and YENEEA. The CDR3 extends over 16 amino acids. CDR3 residues: CASSQEAGGGSDTQYF. Here the CDR3 DNA reads TGTGCCAGCAGCCAAGAGGCGGGAGGGGGGTCAGATACGCAGTATTTT.